The 13 T cell receptor beta chains below were found in one sample sequenced in a study of shared clonotypes between healthy human individuals. TCRdb's copy holds only in-frame clones and misses some; the assay was immunoSEQ multiplex PCR. The sample consists of millions of clones, about 92% of them appearing once. Sequencing input: naive CD4+ T cells from PBMCs. Regarding subset: CD45RA+ positively selected. The receptors here all came from a man between 18 and 35 years old in good health. Some clones in this sample may be carry-over from other donors' samples.

The V and J genes are TRBV21-1 and TRBJ2-7; the D call in the table, TRBD2, was not verified against the DNA. TRBV21-1 is a known pseudogene. The CDR3 length is 18 residues. The CDR3 spells CASSYKGYGLAGDYEQYF. The CDR3 bases are TGTGCCAGCAGCTACAAGGGGTATGGGCTAGCGGGCGACTACGAGCAGTACTTC.

The chain joins TRBV6-6 to TRBJ1-2; TRBD1 might be the D (6 bases). CDR1 is MNHNY, CDR2 SVGAGI, per germline (reference sequence). The CDR3 loop spans 12 amino acids. The V gene lost 5 bases and the J gene lost 5 bases, with 9 bases spanning the gap. The CDR3 nucleotides read TGTGCCAGCAGTGCTGGACAGTATGGCTACACCTTC. This gives the protein CASSAGQYGYTF.

This chain joins TRBV7-7 and TRBJ2-5; no clear D gene. Trimming left V 6 bases short and J 5 bases short, with 10 bases between. The CDR3 contains 12 residues. CDR1 SSHAT and CDR2 FNYEAQ come from the germline V gene (reference sequence). The CDR3 reads CASSHLQETQYF. The DNA for the CDR3 is TGTGCCAGCAGTCACCTCCAGGAGACCCAGTACTTC.

V gene TRBV27 combines with J gene TRBJ2-3, with no clear D. CDR1 is MNHEY and CDR2 is SMNVEV in the germline V gene (reference sequence). The CDR3 has 14 amino acids. V was clipped by 4 bases and J by 5 bases, with 13 bases between them. The CDR3, as DNA: TGTGCCAGCAGTTCAAGACTCATCAGAGATACGCAGTATTTT. It specifies CASSSRLIRDTQYF.

This chain uses TRBV4-2 with TRBJ2-7; a weak D match, TRBD1 (6 bases). The V gene's germline CDR1 is LGHNA and CDR2 YNFKEQ. V was trimmed by 0 bases and J by 3 bases, leaving 12 bases between them. This CDR3 is 15 amino acids long. The chain's CDR3 is CASSQDGAGVYEQYF. The DNA of the CDR3 is TGTGCCAGCAGCCAAGATGGGGCAGGGGTCTACGAGCAGTACTTC.

The chain couples TRBV20-1 to TRBJ2-7; the D is unclear. This CDR3 has 11 residues. Germline V gene lookup returns CDR1 DFQATT and CDR2 SNEGSKA (reference sequence). Trimming took 3 bases from V and 9 from J, leaving 12 bases between them. The CDR3 nucleotides are TGCAGTGCTAGCAATGGGGTGCGGCAGTACTTC. It yields the protein CSASNGVRQYF.

The chain recombines TRBV28 with TRBJ2-7; TRBD2 might be the D (6 bases). Germline CDR1 is MDHEN and CDR2 is SYDVKM. The V end was cut by 7 bases, the J end by 2 bases, with 18 bases between. This CDR3 is built from 15 residues. The CDR3 loop is CASTPTPREAYEQYF. The CDR3 DNA follows: TGTGCCAGCACACCCACCCCCAGGGAGGCCTACGAGCAGTACTTC.

The chain has TRBV11-2 and TRBJ2-1; no clear D gene. This CDR3 has 13 amino acids. Germline V gene data show CDR1 as SGHAT and CDR2 as FQNNGV. V was shortened by 5 bases and J by 6 bases, with 11 bases between the two germline ends. As DNA, the CDR3 is TGTGCCAGCAGCGCGCCATACCGCAATGAGCAGTTCTTC. This sequence encodes CASSAPYRNEQFF.

The rearrangement joins TRBV5-1 to TRBJ2-5; 8 bases are shared with TRBD2. The CDR3 extends over 17 amino acids. Germline lookup yields CDR1 SGHRS and CDR2 YFSETQ. The ends lost 0 bases at V and 5 bases at J; junction bases unmatched: 12. The CDR3 is CASSLVSIGGRPETQYF. The CDR3 DNA reads as TGCGCCAGCAGCTTGGTCTCGATTGGCGGGAGGCCGGAGACCCAGTACTTC.

The chain links TRBV11-3 to TRBJ2-1; perhaps TRBD2 as D (6 bases). This CDR3 comprises 15 residues. CDR1 and CDR2 from the germline V gene are SGHNT and YENEEA. Trimming removed 5 bases from V and 4 bases from J, with 15 bases in between. The CDR3 sequence is CASSTHLGSYNEQFF. The CDR3 nucleotides read TGTGCCAGCAGCACCCACCTCGGGAGTTACAATGAGCAGTTCTTC.

The V call is TRBV28, the J call TRBJ1-5, with no clear D. CDR3 size: 15 residues. Looked up from germline, CDR1 is MDHEN and CDR2 is SYDVKM. With 3 bases removed from V and 3 bases from J, the gap between germline ends came to 12 bases. The CDR3 DNA is TGTGCCAGCAGTTTCAATTTTGCCCACAATCAGCCCCAGCATTTT. Its protein is CASSFNFAHNQPQHF.

Only a few counts were recorded for this clone. Other DNA sequences of this sample code for an identical CDR3. The rearrangement uses TRBV5-1 and TRBJ2-2; D not certain. CDR1 is SGHRS, CDR2 YFSETQ, per germline. The CDR3 sequence is 13 residues long. V gave up 4 bases and J gave up 1 base, with 5 bases separating them. Written as DNA, the CDR3 is TGCGCCAGCAGCCCTGGGAACACCGGGGAGCTGTTTTTT. It specifies CASSPGNTGELFF.

The J gene is TRBJ2-3, the V gene TRBV6-1; TRBD1 matches at 11 bases. J was trimmed by 4 bases and V by 8 bases; bases with no gene match: 8. The length of the CDR3 is 15 residues. The germline gives CDR1 MNHNS, CDR2 SASEGT. CDR3 in DNA: TGTGCCAGCGGGTGGACAGGGGGCTCGCCAGATACGCAGTATTTT. Its protein product is CASGWTGGSPDTQYF.